The 29 T cell receptor beta chains presented below share a single source sample, sequenced in a study of T-cell reconstitution after alpha-beta-depleted transplantation in children. Using unique molecular identifiers, the investigators prepared the TCRbeta library. TCRdb independently ran MiXCR on the PCR reads; one entry per CDR3 protein. The table lists hundreds of thousands of distinct CDR3 sequences, about 15% of them singletons. Sequences were derived from PBMCs, mostly from graft donor cells, sampled 360 days after TCRalphabeta/CD19-depleted stem cell transplant. These TCRs come from a male patient younger than 18 who had a stem cell transplant for acute lymphoblastic leukemia, so the T cells may come from the graft donor.

This clonotype came up a few times. The chain is built from TRBV5-6 and TRBJ1-1; no clear D. Trimming pared 2 bases from V and 7 bases from J, leaving 18 bases between. Germline CDR1 is SGHDT and CDR2 is YYEEEE. The CDR3 length is 15 residues. The CDR3 DNA sequence: TGTGCCAGCAGCTTCGGGTTAGTCGTGCGGGGTGAAGCTTTCTTT. Amino acid sequence: CASSFGLVVRGEAFF.

This clonotype was seen a few times. The chain couples TRBV4-2 to TRBJ2-7, with 16 bases aligning to TRBD2. The CDR3 is 17 residues long. CDR1 is LGHNA and CDR2 is YNFKEQ in the germline V gene. The V gene end was trimmed by 4 bases and the J gene end by 5 bases; junction bases not matched to a gene: 8. The CDR3 DNA sequence: TGTGCCAGCAGCCCCCAAACGGGACTAGCGGGAGGGCACGAGCAGTACTTC. Its protein product is CASSPQTGLAGGHEQYF.

Here the CDR3 DNA reads TGCGCCAGCACCCGGGACGCGCCCACAGATACGCAGTATTTT. It yields the protein CASTRDAPTDTQYF. The chain combines TRBV5-1 with TRBJ2-3; TRBD1 or TRBD2 may be the D gene (5 bases each). V was shortened by 6 bases and J by 2 bases, with 13 bases between the two germline ends. The CDR3 covers 14 residues. Germline V lookup: CDR1 SGHRS, CDR2 YFSETQ. Using reference TRBV5-1 and TRBJ2-3 for the parts outside the CDR3, the full variable domain is KAGVTQTPRYLIKTRGQQVTLSCSPISGHRSVSWYQQTPGQGLQFLFEYFSETQRNKGNFPGRFSGRQFSNSRSEMNVSTLELGDSALYLCASTRDAPTDTQYFGPGTRLTVL.

As regards this clonotype: A much larger clonotype is one base distant, so this may be a read error. Because the CDR3 is missing its conserved closing phenylalanine or tryptophan, this is likely a read error. The genes are TRBV5-1 and TRBJ1-2, with TRBD1 matching 10 bases. Germline trimming cut 4 bases from V and 2 bases from J; bases unmatched to any gene: 5. Germline-derived CDR1 and CDR2 are SGHRS and YFSETQ. The CDR3 consists of 15 residues. As DNA, the CDR3 is TGCGCCAGCAGCACGGGACAGGGGCGGAACTATGGCTACACCATC. Translation gives CASSTGQGRNYGYTI.

This clonotype was observed a handful of times. The chain carries TRBV29-1 and TRBJ2-2, with no clear D. V was clipped by 4 bases and J by 3 bases, with 3 bases between them. Germline V gives CDR1 SQVTM, CDR2 ANQGSEA. The CDR3 sequence is 11 residues long. The CDR3 coding sequence is TGCAGCGTTGTTGACACCGGGGAGCTGTTTTTT. It specifies CSVVDTGELFF.

The chain has TRBV18 and TRBJ2-2; the D is unclear. CDR3 length equals 16 residues. Trimming removed 4 bases at V and 0 bases at J, with 12 bases between. Germline assignment: CDR1 KGHSH and CDR2 LQKENI. The DNA of the CDR3 is TGTGCCAGCTCACGGGCCGCGTCCCCGAACACCGGGGAGCTGTTTTTT. This gives the protein CASSRAASPNTGELFF.

The V and J genes are TRBV24-1 and TRBJ2-2; 8 nucleotides align to TRBD1. With 3 bases clipped from V and 6 bases from J, the junction kept 8 bases outside the gene matches. CDR3 length: 16 residues. Germline V CDR1 and CDR2: KGHDR, SFDVKD. Written as DNA, the CDR3 is TGTGCCACCAGTGATCTTGGACAGGGCGGGGCCGGGGAGCTGTTTTTT. This translates into CATSDLGQGGAGELFF.

This clonotype has at least ten counts. The rearrangement links TRBV10-2 to TRBJ2-1; D is perhaps TRBD2 (6 bases). Trimming cost V 6 bases and J 2 bases, with 11 bases left between them. This CDR3 is 14 amino acids long. In germline, CDR1 is WSHSY, CDR2 SAAADI. CDR3 residues: CASSPGVPYNEQFF. DNA of the CDR3: TGCGCCAGCAGCCCGGGAGTCCCCTACAATGAGCAGTTCTTC.

The CDR3 loop is CASSSRDGFYNEQFF. In DNA, the CDR3 is TGTGCCAGCAGTTCCAGGGACGGGTTCTACAATGAGCAGTTCTTC. The chain couples TRBV27 to TRBJ2-1, with D tentatively TRBD1 or TRBD2 (5 bases each). In germline, CDR1 is MNHEY, CDR2 SMNVEV (reference sequence). This CDR3 region has 15 residues. Trimming removed 4 bases at V and 3 bases at J, with 13 bases between.

The table lists this clonotype with a few counts. V is TRBV6-2 or TRBV6-3 and J is TRBJ2-7; 8 bases line up with TRBD1. This CDR3 is built from 15 residues. V gave up 2 bases and J gave up 6 bases; unmatched junction bases: 9. Per germline, CDR1 MNHEY and CDR2 SVGEGT. The CDR3 loop is CASSYGDRGILEQYF. The CDR3 bases are TGTGCCAGCAGTTACGGTGACAGGGGAATCCTCGAGCAGTACTTC.

This clonotype was counted a few times. This chain uses TRBV19 with TRBJ1-1, with D possibly being TRBD1 (6 bases). Germline lookup yields CDR1 LNHDA and CDR2 SQIVND (reference sequence). Trimming pared 3 bases from V and 3 bases from J, leaving 11 bases between. The CDR3 length is 14 residues. The CDR3 coding sequence is TGTGCCAGTAGTATCGGGGGCAGGGACACTGAAGCTTTCTTT. Protein product: CASSIGGRDTEAFF.

This chain uses TRBV6-5 with TRBJ2-7; 9 bases fit TRBD2. The CDR3 is 16 residues long. The germline gives CDR1 MNHEY, CDR2 SVGAGI. Trimming removed 0 bases from V and 6 bases from J; junction bases left unmatched: 9. CDR3 sequence reads: CASSYSKASGKCEQYF. The CDR3, as DNA: TGTGCCAGCAGTTACTCGAAGGCTAGCGGGAAGTGCGAGCAGTACTTC.

The chain carries TRBV25-1 and TRBJ2-1; a possible D gene is TRBD1 (6 bases). Germline CDR1 reads MGHDK; CDR2 reads SYGVNS. The CDR3 runs 15 residues. The germline V and J ends were trimmed by 5 bases and 2 bases, with 13 bases remaining between them. This chain's CDR3 is CASSQNRAPYNEQFF. The DNA for the CDR3 is TGTGCCAGCAGTCAAAACAGGGCCCCCTACAATGAGCAGTTCTTC.

This clonotype came up a few times. The genes are TRBV5-1 and TRBJ2-3; 9 positions match TRBD2. Germline loops: CDR1 SGHRS, CDR2 YFSETQ. Germline trimming cut 5 bases from V and 5 bases from J; bases unmatched to any gene: 9. There are 15 residues in the CDR3. CDR3 loop: CASRLLAGREDTQYF. The CDR3 coding sequence is TGCGCCAGCAGACTCCTAGCGGGACGGGAAGATACGCAGTATTTT.

The rearrangement links TRBV7-9 to TRBJ2-7; 7 nucleotides align to TRBD1. CDR1 is SEHNR and CDR2 is FQNEAQ in the germline V gene (reference sequence). V gave up 0 bases and J gave up 0 bases; unmatched junction bases: 8. CDR3 size: 17 residues. The CDR3 loop is CASSLAGIRDSSYEQYF. The DNA for the CDR3 is TGTGCCAGCAGCTTAGCGGGAATCCGGGACAGCTCCTACGAGCAGTACTTC. Full variable domain (rest looked up from reference TRBV7-9 and TRBJ2-7): DTGVSQNPRHKITKRGQNVTFRCDPISEHNRLYWYRQTLGQGPEFLTYFQNEAQLEKSRLLSDRFSAERPKGSFSTLEIQRTEQGDSAMYLCASSLAGIRDSSYEQYFGPGTRLTVT.

This chain links TRBV12-3 or TRBV12-4 with TRBJ1-1; D is unresolved. The CDR3 is 13 residues long. V was cut by 8 bases and J by 4 bases, with 14 bases left in between. CDR3 region: CASQRTTGTEAFF. The CDR3 nucleotides read TGTGCCAGCCAAAGGACGACGGGCACTGAAGCTTTCTTT.

This clonotype was detected a few times. The gene calls are TRBV7-8 and TRBJ1-2; a weak D match, TRBD1 (5 bases). The germline gives CDR1 SGHVS, CDR2 FQNEAQ. Deletions cut 2 bases from V and 4 bases from J, with 14 bases between. The CDR3 loop spans 15 amino acids. CDR3 coding DNA: TGTGCCAGCAGCTTAATGGGTAGCGGGGCCTATGGCTACACCTTC. Its protein product is CASSLMGSGAYGYTF.

The V gene is TRBV6-5, the J gene TRBJ2-2, with 9 bases identical to TRBD2. The CDR3 covers 18 residues. The V gene's germline CDR1 is MNHEY and CDR2 SVGAGI. Trimming at V came to 8 bases and at J to 1 base, leaving 14 bases not matched to a gene. The CDR3 sequence: CASHSAGLAYLNTGELFF. In nucleotides, the CDR3 is TGTGCCAGCCACTCGGCGGGACTAGCCTACCTGAACACCGGGGAGCTGTTTTTT.

The J gene is TRBJ2-4, the V gene TRBV7-8, with 12 bases that match TRBD2. With 5 bases clipped from V and 16 bases from J, the junction kept 12 bases outside the gene matches. This CDR3 is built from 14 residues. Germline V gene lookup returns CDR1 SGHVS and CDR2 FQNEAQ. Written as DNA, the CDR3 is TGTGCCAGCAGCCCGCGACTAGCGGGAGAAGGTTTTTACTTC. This sequence encodes CASSPRLAGEGFYF.

This chain uses TRBV25-1 with TRBJ1-4; D is unclear. The V gene lost 8 bases and the J gene lost 8 bases, with 12 bases spanning the gap. Germline-derived CDR1 and CDR2 are MGHDK and SYGVNS. The CDR3 consists of 12 residues. The chain's CDR3 is CASGRTAEKLFF. The CDR3 DNA sequence: TGTGCCAGCGGCAGGACGGCCGAAAAACTGTTTTTT. The entire variable domain, with the rest obtained from reference TRBV25-1 and TRBJ1-4, is as follows: EADIYQTPRYLVIGTGKKITLECSQTMGHDKMYWYQQDPGMELHLIHYSYGVNSTEKGDLSSESTVSRIRTEHFPLTLESARPSHTSQYLCASGRTAEKLFFGSGTQLSVL.

The chain joins TRBV6-8 to TRBJ2-5; 7 bases match TRBD1. Trimming cost V 4 bases and J 5 bases; bases outside gene matches: 13. From germline, CDR1 is MNHGY and CDR2 SAAAGT. The CDR3 contains 16 residues. The CDR3 DNA follows: TGTGCCAGCAGTTGTATTTATGAGCTACAGGGGGAGACCCAGTACTTC. Its protein product is CASSCIYELQGETQYF.

This clonotype was found many times. The chain employs TRBV20-1 and TRBJ2-5; no firm D call. V lost 1 base to trimming and J lost 4 bases, with 4 bases between them. CDR1 DFQATT and CDR2 SNEGSKA come from the germline V gene (reference sequence). This CDR3 has 11 residues. CDR3 sequence reads: CSARVVETQYF. The CDR3, as DNA: TGCAGTGCTAGAGTGGTAGAGACCCAGTACTTC.

This clonotype has just one count. The chain couples TRBV24-1 to TRBJ1-2; tentatively, D is TRBD1 (5 bases). The CDR3 is made up of 13 amino acids. Germline CDR1 is KGHDR and CDR2 is SFDVKD. The V end lost 4 bases, the J end lost 4 bases, and 9 bases lay between the germline ends. CDR3 DNA: TGTGCCACCAGTGACGGGGCTTCCTATGGCTACACCTTC. Protein product: CATSDGASYGYTF.

This clonotype has just a few counts. The chain employs TRBV5-1 and TRBJ2-7; TRBD1 agrees at 7 bases. Germline V gene data show CDR1 as SGHRS and CDR2 as YFSETQ. V trimming: 2 bases; J trimming: 5 bases; junction bases outside the gene matches: 7. The CDR3 totals 14 residues. CDR3 coding DNA: TGCGCCAGCAGCTTTTATAGACAGGGCCACGAGCAGTACTTC. Translation: CASSFYRQGHEQYF.

The CDR3 region is CASSVWALSGTGDNEQFF. The DNA of the CDR3 is TGTGCCAGCAGTGTGTGGGCATTGTCTGGGACAGGGGACAATGAGCAGTTCTTC. The chain uses TRBV6-1 and TRBJ2-1, with 10 bases aligning to TRBD1. From germline, CDR1 is MNHNS and CDR2 SASEGT. V shed 4 bases and J 5 bases; nucleotides not matched to a gene: 14. This CDR3 spans 18 amino acids.

This clonotype occurred many times. The V gene is TRBV12-3 or TRBV12-4, the J gene TRBJ1-4, with D uncertain. This CDR3 contains 14 residues. V was shortened by 4 bases and J by 3 bases, with 9 bases between the two germline ends. CDR3 nucleotide sequence: TGTGCCAGCAGTTGGGGTACCTCTAATGAAAAACTGTTTTTT. This gives the protein CASSWGTSNEKLFF.

The chain links TRBV7-6 to TRBJ2-5; D is uncertain. The CDR3 totals 15 residues. V was clipped by 4 bases and J by 5 bases, with 17 bases between them. CDR1 is SGHVS and CDR2 is FNYEAQ in the germline V gene. In DNA, the CDR3 is TGTGCCAGCAGCTCGTTTGCAGACCTAGGGGAGACCCAGTACTTC. Its translation is CASSSFADLGETQYF.

CDR3 sequence: CSATSSGRIYEQYF. Written as DNA, the CDR3 is TGCAGTGCTACTTCCAGCGGGAGGATCTACGAGCAGTACTTC. The chain uses TRBV20-1 and TRBJ2-7; 9 nucleotides match TRBD2. Trimming removed 4 bases from V and 3 bases from J; junction bases left unmatched: 7. Germline-derived CDR1 and CDR2 are DFQATT and SNEGSKA (reference sequence). This CDR3 is 14 amino acids long.

In its sample, this clonotype was seen a few times. V usage is TRBV14 and J usage is TRBJ2-6, with a weak D call TRBD1 (5 bases). Between the trimmed V and J ends, which lost 3 bases and 1 base, there was a span of 10 bases. CDR3 length: 16 amino acids. Germline values: CDR1 SGHDN, CDR2 FVKESK. Here the CDR3 DNA reads TGTGCCAGCAGCCACCTACAGGCGTCTGGGGCCAACGTCCTGACTTTC. It encodes CASSHLQASGANVLTF.